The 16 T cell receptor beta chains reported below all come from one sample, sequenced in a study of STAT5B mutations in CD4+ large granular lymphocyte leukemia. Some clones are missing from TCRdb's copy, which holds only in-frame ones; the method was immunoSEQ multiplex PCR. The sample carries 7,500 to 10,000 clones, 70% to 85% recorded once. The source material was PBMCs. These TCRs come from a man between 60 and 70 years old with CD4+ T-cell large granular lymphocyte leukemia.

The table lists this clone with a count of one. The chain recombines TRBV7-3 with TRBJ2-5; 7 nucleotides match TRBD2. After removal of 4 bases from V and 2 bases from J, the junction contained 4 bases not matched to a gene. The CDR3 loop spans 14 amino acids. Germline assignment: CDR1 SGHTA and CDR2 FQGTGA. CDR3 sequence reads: CASSSLGGQETQYF. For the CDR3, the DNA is TGTGCCAGCAGCTCCCTCGGGGGGCAAGAGACCCAGTACTTC.

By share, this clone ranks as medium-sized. The CDR3 sequence is CATSRELGRVPFF. The CDR3 nucleotides are TGTGCCACCAGCAGGGAACTAGGGAGGGTCCCGTTCTTC. The genes are TRBV15 and TRBJ2-1, with 7 bases matching TRBD2. The CDR3 sequence is 13 residues long. Germline CDR1 LNHNV, CDR2 YYDKDF (reference sequence). Trimming took 3 bases from V and 15 from J; bases not matched to a gene: 11. The full variable domain, with the rest looked up from reference TRBV15 and TRBJ2-1, is DAMVIQNPRYQVTQFGKPVTLSCSQTLNHNVMYWYQQKSSQAPKLLFHYYDKDFNNEADTPDNFQSRRPNTSFCFLDIRSPGLGDTAMYLCATSRELGRVPFFGPGTRLTVL.

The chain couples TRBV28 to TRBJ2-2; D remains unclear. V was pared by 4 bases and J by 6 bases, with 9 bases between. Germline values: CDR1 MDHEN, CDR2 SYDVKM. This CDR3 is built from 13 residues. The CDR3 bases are TGTGCCAGCAGTTCCCCGCCCCCCGGGGAGCTGTTTTTT. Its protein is CASSSPPPGELFF.

The CDR3 here is CATSRKRQGAIIQAEQYF. For the CDR3, the DNA is TGTGCCACCAGCAGAAAGCGACAGGGGGCTATCATCCAGGCCGAGCAGTACTTC. The rearrangement uses TRBV15 and TRBJ2-7; 10 bases match TRBD1. Germline V gene lookup returns CDR1 LNHNV and CDR2 YYDKDF (reference sequence). This CDR3 spans 18 amino acids. The V segment lost 2 bases and the J segment 6 bases; nucleotides outside the gene matches: 16.

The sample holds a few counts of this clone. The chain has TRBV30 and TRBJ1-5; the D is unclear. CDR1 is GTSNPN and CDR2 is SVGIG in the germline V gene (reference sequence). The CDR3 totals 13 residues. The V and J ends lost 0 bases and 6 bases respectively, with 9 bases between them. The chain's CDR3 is CAWSVLSSQPQHF. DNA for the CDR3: TGTGCCTGGAGTGTACTGTCAAGTCAGCCCCAGCATTTT. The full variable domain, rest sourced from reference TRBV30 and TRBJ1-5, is SQTIHQWPATLVQPVGSPLSLECTVEGTSNPNLYWYRQAAGRGLQLLFYSVGIGQISSEVPQNLSASRPQDRQFILSSKKLLLSDSGFYLCAWSVLSSQPQHFGDGTRLSIL.

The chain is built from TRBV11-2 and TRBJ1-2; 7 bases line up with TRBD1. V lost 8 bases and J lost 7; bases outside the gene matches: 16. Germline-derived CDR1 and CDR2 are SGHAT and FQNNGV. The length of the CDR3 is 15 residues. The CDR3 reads CASRNSGGSVAGYTF. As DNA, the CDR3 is TGTGCCAGCCGGAACTCAGGGGGAAGTGTAGCTGGCTACACCTTC.

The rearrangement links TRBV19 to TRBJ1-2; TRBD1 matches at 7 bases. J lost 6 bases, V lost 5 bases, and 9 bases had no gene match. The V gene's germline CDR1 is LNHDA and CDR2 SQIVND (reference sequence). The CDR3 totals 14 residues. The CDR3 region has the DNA TGTGCCAGTAGTCACGGACAGGAACCCCATGGCTACACCTTC. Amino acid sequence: CASSHGQEPHGYTF.

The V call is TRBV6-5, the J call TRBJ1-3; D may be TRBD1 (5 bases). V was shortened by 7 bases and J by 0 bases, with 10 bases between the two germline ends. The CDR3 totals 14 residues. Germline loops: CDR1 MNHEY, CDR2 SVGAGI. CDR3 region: CASNPGDSGNTIYF. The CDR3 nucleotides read TGTGCCAGCAATCCGGGGGACTCTGGAAACACCATATATTTT.

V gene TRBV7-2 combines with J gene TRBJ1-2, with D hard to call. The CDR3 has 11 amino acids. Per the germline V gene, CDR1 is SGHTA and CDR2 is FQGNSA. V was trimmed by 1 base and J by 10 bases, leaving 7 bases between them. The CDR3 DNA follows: TGTGCCAGCAGCTTAGTAAGAGACTACACCTTC. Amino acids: CASSLVRDYTF.

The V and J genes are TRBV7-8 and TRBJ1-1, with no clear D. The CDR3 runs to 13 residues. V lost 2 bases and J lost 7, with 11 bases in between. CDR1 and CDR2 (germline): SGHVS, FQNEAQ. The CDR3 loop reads CASSLSTGYEAFF. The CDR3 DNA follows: TGTGCCAGCAGCTTATCCACGGGTTATGAAGCTTTCTTT.

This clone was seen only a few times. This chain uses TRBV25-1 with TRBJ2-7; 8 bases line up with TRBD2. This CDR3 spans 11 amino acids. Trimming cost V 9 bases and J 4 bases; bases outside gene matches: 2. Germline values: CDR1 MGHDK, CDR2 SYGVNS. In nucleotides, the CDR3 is TGTGCCAGTGGACTAGCTTACGAGCAGTACTTC. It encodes CASGLAYEQYF.

The CDR3 region has the DNA TGTGCCAGCAGCTCTCTGACCCGGGGGCCTAATGAAAAACTGTTTTTT. Translated: CASSSLTRGPNEKLFF. The V call is TRBV5-6, the J call TRBJ1-4; a weak D match, TRBD1 (6 bases). V gave up 3 bases and J gave up 3 bases, with 15 bases separating them. The germline V gene encodes CDR1 SGHDT and CDR2 YYEEEE. There are 16 residues in the CDR3.

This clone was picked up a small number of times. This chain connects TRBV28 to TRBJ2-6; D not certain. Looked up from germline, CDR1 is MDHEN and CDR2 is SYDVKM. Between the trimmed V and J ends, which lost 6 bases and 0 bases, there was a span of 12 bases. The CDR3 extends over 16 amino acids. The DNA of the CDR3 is TGTGCCAGCAGCCAGGACGGCTTCTCTGGGGCCAACGTCCTGACTTTC. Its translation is CASSQDGFSGANVLTF.

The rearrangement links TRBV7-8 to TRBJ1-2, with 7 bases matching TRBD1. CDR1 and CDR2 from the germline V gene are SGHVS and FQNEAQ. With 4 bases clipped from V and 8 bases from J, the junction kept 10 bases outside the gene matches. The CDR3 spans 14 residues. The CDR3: CASSSQQGRGGYTF. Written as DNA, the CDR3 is TGTGCCAGCAGCTCCCAACAGGGGCGTGGGGGCTACACCTTC.

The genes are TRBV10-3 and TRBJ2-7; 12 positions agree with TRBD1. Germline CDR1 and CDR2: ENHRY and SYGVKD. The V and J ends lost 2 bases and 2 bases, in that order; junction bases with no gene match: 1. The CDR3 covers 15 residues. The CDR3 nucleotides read TGTGCCATCAGTGAGGGGACAGGGGGCCCCTACGAGCAGTACTTC. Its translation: CAISEGTGGPYEQYF.

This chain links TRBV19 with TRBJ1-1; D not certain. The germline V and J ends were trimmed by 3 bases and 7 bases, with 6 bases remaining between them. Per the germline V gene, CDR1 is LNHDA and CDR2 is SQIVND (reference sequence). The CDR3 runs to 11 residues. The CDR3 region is CASSIGREAFF. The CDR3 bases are TGTGCCAGTAGTATCGGCCGTGAAGCTTTCTTT.